One sample yielded the 4 T cell receptor beta chains listed below, sequenced in a study of blood T cells in healthy people across ages. Together with a sample-barcoded 5' primer, a J-beta primer mix was included in a second PCR lasting about 7 to 11 cycles. TCRdb re-derived calls from the 5' RACE reads in MiXCR, one entry per CDR3 protein. The sample lists about 780,000 distinct CDR3 sequences, more than 35% occurring once. Sequenced sample: blood. These receptors all come from a man at least 80 years old in good health.

The V and J genes are TRBV12-3 or TRBV12-4 and TRBJ2-3, with D possibly matching TRBD1 (6 bases). The CDR3 consists of 16 residues. With 5 bases removed from V and 0 bases from J, the gap between germline ends came to 15 bases. The CDR3 is CASSTGFSPSTDTQYF. The DNA for the CDR3 is TGTGCCAGCAGTACAGGGTTCTCGCCTAGCACAGATACGCAGTATTTT.

A note on this clonotype: At one boundary the junction diverges from the germline segment, which might be a read error. This chain connects TRBV12-3 or TRBV12-4 to TRBJ1-2, with TRBD1 matching 9 bases. CDR3 length: 13 amino acids. For the CDR3, the DNA is TGTACCAGCAGCCTCGGGACAGGGATAGGCTACACCTTC. It is translated as CTSSLGTGIGYTF.

This clonotype was observed once. V and J are TRBV11-2 and TRBJ2-5; D is possibly TRBD2 (6 bases). Germline-derived CDR1 and CDR2 are SGHAT and FQNNGV. The germline V and J ends were trimmed by 4 bases and 1 base, with 22 bases remaining between them. CDR3 length: 18 amino acids. The CDR3 protein is CASSSPFTFRGFQETQYF. CDR3 DNA sequence: TGTGCCAGCAGCTCCCCATTCACGTTTCGGGGGTTCCAAGAGACCCAGTACTTC.

The chain combines TRBV20-1 with TRBJ2-1, with 9 nucleotides matching TRBD2. CDR3 length equals 16 residues. Looked up from germline, CDR1 is DFQATT and CDR2 is SNEGSKA (reference sequence). Germline trimming cut 6 bases from V and 4 bases from J; bases unmatched to any gene: 13. As DNA, the CDR3 is TGCAGTGCCTCCTTCGGAACTAGCGGGTTTTACAATGAGCAGTTCTTC. As protein: CSASFGTSGFYNEQFF.